Below are 18 T cell receptor beta chains sequenced from a single sample in a study of long-term antiretroviral therapy in people with HIV. At survey level, the immunoSEQ assay was run in its v3.0 version. The table came from immunoSEQ multiplex PCR; TCRdb's copy has only in-frame clones and leaves some out. The table has 20,000 to 25,000 clones, about four fifths seen once; the top ten hold roughly 10%. This sample comprised unsorted PBMCs, obtained 2.4 years after starting antiretroviral therapy. The receptors were sampled from a man aged 40-55 years with HIV.

The chain is built from TRBV5-6 and TRBJ2-1; TRBD2 aligns across 13 bases. V lost 4 bases, J lost 0 bases, and 7 bases stayed unmatched. Germline V gives CDR1 SGHDT, CDR2 YYEEEE. The CDR3 has 18 residues. CDR3 residues: CASSAIWTSGSSYNEQFF. The CDR3 DNA sequence: TGTGCCAGCAGCGCGATATGGACTAGCGGGAGCTCCTACAATGAGCAGTTCTTC.

The chain combines TRBV11-3 with TRBJ2-2; no firm D call. V lost 5 bases to trimming and J lost 6 bases, with 13 bases between them. Germline lookup yields CDR1 SGHNT and CDR2 YENEEA. CDR3 length equals 14 residues. This CDR3 reads CASSPSISSGELFF. Here the CDR3 DNA reads TGTGCCAGCAGCCCTTCTATTTCCTCCGGGGAGCTGTTTTTT.

This clone was seen a handful of times. The V gene is TRBV5-1, the J gene TRBJ2-3; D gene uncertain. Trimming pared 5 bases from V and 5 bases from J, leaving 12 bases between. CDR3 length: 13 residues. The germline V gene encodes CDR1 SGHRS and CDR2 YFSETQ. DNA of the CDR3: TGCGCCAGCAGTGCTGACCTGGGAGATACGCAGTATTTT. Encoded protein: CASSADLGDTQYF.

The chain combines TRBV19 with TRBJ2-7, with 8 bases aligning to TRBD1. The CDR3 has 14 residues. Trimming cost V 6 bases and J 1 base; bases outside gene matches: 5. CDR1 is LNHDA and CDR2 is SQIVND in the germline V gene (reference sequence). CDR3 protein: CASRRQGKSYEQYF. The CDR3 nucleotides are TGTGCCAGTAGAAGACAGGGGAAATCCTACGAGCAGTACTTC. Drawing the rest from reference TRBV19 and TRBJ2-7, the complete variable domain is DGGITQSPKYLFRKEGQNVTLSCEQNLNHDAMYWYRQDPGQGLRLIYYSQIVNDFQKGDIAEGYSVSREKKESFPLTVTSAQKNPTAFYLCASRRQGKSYEQYFGPGTRLTVT.

The V call is TRBV5-5, the J call TRBJ2-7, with D uncertain. Germline-derived CDR1 and CDR2 are SGHKS and YYEKEE (reference sequence). V lost 1 base to trimming and J lost 5 bases, with 10 bases between them. The CDR3 extends over 13 amino acids. The CDR3 region has the DNA TGTGCCAGCAGCTTGCCCATTTCCAACGAGCAGTACTTC. This codes for CASSLPISNEQYF.

The chain has TRBV11-2 and TRBJ1-2; TRBD1 aligns across 8 bases. The CDR3 is 15 residues long. Trimming cost V 4 bases and J 3 bases; bases outside gene matches: 7. In germline, CDR1 is SGHAT, CDR2 FQNNGV. As DNA, the CDR3 is TGTGCCAGCAGCTCCTTGGACAGGGCTTACTATGGCTACACCTTC. This codes for CASSSLDRAYYGYTF.

The CDR3 DNA reads TGCAGCGTTGTAGCGGGGGTGGGTGAAAAACTGTTTTTT. This encodes CSVVAGVGEKLFF. This chain connects TRBV29-1 to TRBJ1-4; D might be TRBD1 (5 bases). CDR3 length equals 13 residues. The germline CDR1 and CDR2 sequences are SQVTM and ANQGSEA. The ends were cut back, 4 bases at V and 7 bases at J, with 13 bases in the middle.

The V gene is TRBV29-1, the J gene TRBJ2-7; D possibly corresponds to TRBD1 (6 bases). This CDR3 has 14 amino acids. The ends were cut back, 3 bases at V and 1 base at J, with 13 bases in the middle. Germline lookup yields CDR1 SQVTM and CDR2 ANQGSEA. The CDR3 region is CSVENWQGSYEQYF. In DNA, the CDR3 is TGCAGCGTTGAGAATTGGCAGGGGTCCTACGAGCAGTACTTC.

The gene calls are TRBV28 and TRBJ1-2, with 12 nucleotides matching TRBD1. The germline V gene has CDR1 MDHEN and CDR2 SYDVKM. Unmatched junction bases numbered 7, after V lost 1 base and J lost 4 bases. The CDR3 has 17 amino acids. CDR3 in DNA: TGTGCCAGCAGTTTATTTTCCTTGGGACAGGGGGCCTATGGCTACACCTTC. Translating gives CASSLFSLGQGAYGYTF.

This clone occurred a few times. This chain connects TRBV10-3 to TRBJ2-4, with 7 bases that match TRBD2. Per germline, CDR1 ENHRY and CDR2 SYGVKD. The CDR3 has 16 residues. Losses at the gene ends were 4 bases for V and 0 bases for J; bases not matched to a gene: 6. Here the CDR3 DNA reads TGTGCCATCAGTGCGTCTGCGGGAGAAGCCAAAAACATTCAGTACTTC. Translating it yields CAISASAGEAKNIQYF.

The chain carries TRBV7-2 and TRBJ1-2; D remains ambiguous. Deletions cut 3 bases from V and 2 bases from J, with 7 bases between. CDR3 length: 13 residues. From germline, CDR1 is SGHTA and CDR2 FQGNSA. The CDR3 here is CASSFTSNYGYTF. Here the CDR3 DNA reads TGTGCCAGCAGCTTTACCTCCAACTATGGCTACACCTTC.

This chain connects TRBV18 to TRBJ2-5, with 9 bases lining up with TRBD2. This CDR3 is built from 18 residues. The germline gives CDR1 KGHSH, CDR2 LQKENI. With V trimmed by 2 bases and J by 4 bases, 14 bases remained unmatched. DNA for the CDR3: TGTGCCAGCTCACCAAGAACTAGCGGGTGGTCGGAGGGAGAGACCCAGTACTTC. Residues: CASSPRTSGWSEGETQYF.

The count of this clone is one. This rearrangement joins TRBV25-1 to TRBJ1-4; tentative D call: TRBD1 (5 bases). V was shortened by 1 base and J by 8 bases, with 11 bases between the two germline ends. The CDR3 runs 14 residues. Germline V gene data show CDR1 as MGHDK and CDR2 as SYGVNS. The CDR3 is CASSELGRDEKLFF. DNA for the CDR3: TGTGCCAGCAGTGAATTAGGCAGGGACGAAAAACTGTTTTTT.

The V gene is TRBV7-8, the J gene TRBJ2-5; 9 nucleotides agree with TRBD2. Germline CDR1 SGHVS, CDR2 FQNEAQ. CDR3 length: 17 amino acids. Losses at the gene ends were 2 bases for V and 5 bases for J; bases not matched to a gene: 12. The CDR3 spells CASSLRVASGVRETQYF. CDR3 in DNA: TGTGCCAGCAGCTTAAGAGTCGCTAGCGGGGTCAGGGAGACCCAGTACTTC. The whole variable domain, remainder taken from reference TRBV7-8 and TRBJ2-5, is GAGVSQSPRYKVAKRGQDVALRCDPISGHVSLFWYQQALGQGPEFLTYFQNEAQLDKSGLPSDRFFAERPEGSVSTLKIQRTQQEDSAVYLCASSLRVASGVRETQYFGPGTRLLVL.

J is TRBJ2-3 and V is TRBV4-3, with 10 bases lining up with TRBD2. Germline loops: CDR1 LGHNA, CDR2 YSLEER. V lost 5 bases and J lost 6; bases outside the gene matches: 8. The CDR3 sequence is 15 residues long. The CDR3 reads CASSTLAGAGDTQYF. CDR3 nucleotide sequence: TGCGCCAGCAGCACCCTAGCGGGAGCGGGGGATACGCAGTATTTT.

The chain employs TRBV27 and TRBJ2-3; D is ambiguous. The CDR3 runs 14 residues. V was clipped by 3 bases and J by 1 base, with 8 bases between them. Looked up from germline, CDR1 is MNHEY and CDR2 is SMNVEV (reference sequence). This CDR3 is CASSFGGGTDTQYF. CDR3 nucleotide sequence: TGTGCCAGCAGTTTTGGTGGGGGCACAGATACGCAGTATTTT.

The rearrangement uses TRBV18 and TRBJ1-1, with D possibly TRBD1 on 6 matching bases. This CDR3 has 14 amino acids. Germline CDR1 and CDR2: KGHSH and LQKENI. Trimming cost V 3 bases and J 3 bases, with 11 bases left between them. CDR3 in amino acids: CASSPRGDYTEAFF. The CDR3 coding sequence is TGTGCCAGCTCACCTAGGGGGGATTACACTGAAGCTTTCTTT. The full variable domain, with the rest looked up from reference TRBV18 and TRBJ1-1, is NAGVMQNPRHLVRRRGQEARLRCSPMKGHSHVYWYRQLPEEGLKFMVYLQKENIIDESGMPKERFSAEFPKEGPSILRIQQVVRGDSAAYFCASSPRGDYTEAFFGQGTRLTVV.

The chain couples TRBV11-2 to TRBJ1-1; no reliable D call. The CDR3 length is 17 residues. Germline V gene lookup returns CDR1 SGHAT and CDR2 FQNNGV. Trimming stripped 5 bases from V and 4 bases from J, with 23 bases between. This CDR3 is CASSVLGWRSLGTEAFF. The DNA of the CDR3 is TGTGCCAGCAGCGTCCTCGGTTGGAGGAGTCTGGGCACTGAAGCTTTCTTT.